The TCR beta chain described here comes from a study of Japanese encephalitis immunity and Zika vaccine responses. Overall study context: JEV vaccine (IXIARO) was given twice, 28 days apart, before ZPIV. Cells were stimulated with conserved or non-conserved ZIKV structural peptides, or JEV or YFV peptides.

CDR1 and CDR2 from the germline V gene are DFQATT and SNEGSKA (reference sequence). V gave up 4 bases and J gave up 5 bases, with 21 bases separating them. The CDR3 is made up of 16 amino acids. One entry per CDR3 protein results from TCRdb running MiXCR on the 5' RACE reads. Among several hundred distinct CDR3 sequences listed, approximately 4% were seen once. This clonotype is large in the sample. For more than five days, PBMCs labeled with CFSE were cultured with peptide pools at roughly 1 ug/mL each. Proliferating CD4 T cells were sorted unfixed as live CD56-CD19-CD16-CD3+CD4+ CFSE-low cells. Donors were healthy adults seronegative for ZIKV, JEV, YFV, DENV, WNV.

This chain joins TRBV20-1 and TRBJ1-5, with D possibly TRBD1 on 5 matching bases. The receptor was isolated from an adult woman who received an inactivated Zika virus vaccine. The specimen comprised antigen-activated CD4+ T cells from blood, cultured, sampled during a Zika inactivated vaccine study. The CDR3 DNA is TGCAGTGCTACTCCGACCGGCGGGAAAGGGGATCAGCCCCAGCATTTT. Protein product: CSATPTGGKGDQPQHF.